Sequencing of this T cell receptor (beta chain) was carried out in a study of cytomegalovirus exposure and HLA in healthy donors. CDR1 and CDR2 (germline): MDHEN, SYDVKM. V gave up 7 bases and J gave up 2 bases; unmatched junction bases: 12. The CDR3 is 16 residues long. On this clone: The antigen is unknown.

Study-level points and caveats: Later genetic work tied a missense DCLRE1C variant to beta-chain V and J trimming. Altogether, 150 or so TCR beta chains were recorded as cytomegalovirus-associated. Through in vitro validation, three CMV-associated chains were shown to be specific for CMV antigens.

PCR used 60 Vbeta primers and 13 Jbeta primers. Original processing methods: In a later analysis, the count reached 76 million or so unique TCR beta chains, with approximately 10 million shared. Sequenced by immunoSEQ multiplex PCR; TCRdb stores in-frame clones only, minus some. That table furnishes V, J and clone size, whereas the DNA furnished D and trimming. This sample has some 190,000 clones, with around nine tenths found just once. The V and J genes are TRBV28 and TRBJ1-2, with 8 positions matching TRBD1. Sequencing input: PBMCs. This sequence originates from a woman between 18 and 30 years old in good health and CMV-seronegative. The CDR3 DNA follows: TGTGCCAGCAAGACGCAGGGGGCAGTAGGAAACTATGGCTACACCTTC. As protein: CASKTQGAVGNYGYTF.